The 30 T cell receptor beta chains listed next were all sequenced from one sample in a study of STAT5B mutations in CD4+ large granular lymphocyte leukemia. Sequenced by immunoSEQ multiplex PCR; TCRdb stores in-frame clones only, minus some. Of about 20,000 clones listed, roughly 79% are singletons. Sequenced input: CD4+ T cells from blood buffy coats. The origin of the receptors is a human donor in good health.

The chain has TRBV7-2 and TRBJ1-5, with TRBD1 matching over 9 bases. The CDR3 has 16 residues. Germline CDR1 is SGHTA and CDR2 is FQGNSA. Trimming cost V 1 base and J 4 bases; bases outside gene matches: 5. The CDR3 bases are TGTGCCAGCAGCTTAGGATGGGACAGGGAAAATCAGCCCCAGCATTTT. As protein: CASSLGWDRENQPQHF.

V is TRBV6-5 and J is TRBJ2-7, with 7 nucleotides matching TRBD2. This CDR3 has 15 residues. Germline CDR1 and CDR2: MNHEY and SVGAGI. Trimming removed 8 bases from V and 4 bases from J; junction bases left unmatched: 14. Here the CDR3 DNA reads TGTGCCAGCTGCTTCGGGTTAGGCGGGGGATACGAGCAGTACTTC. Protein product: CASCFGLGGGYEQYF.

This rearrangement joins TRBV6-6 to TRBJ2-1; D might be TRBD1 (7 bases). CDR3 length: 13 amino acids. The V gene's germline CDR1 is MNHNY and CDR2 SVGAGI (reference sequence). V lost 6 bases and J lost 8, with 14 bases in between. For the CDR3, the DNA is TGTGCCAGCAGCTCCGCAGGGGGGCATGAGCAGTTCTTC. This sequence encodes CASSSAGGHEQFF.

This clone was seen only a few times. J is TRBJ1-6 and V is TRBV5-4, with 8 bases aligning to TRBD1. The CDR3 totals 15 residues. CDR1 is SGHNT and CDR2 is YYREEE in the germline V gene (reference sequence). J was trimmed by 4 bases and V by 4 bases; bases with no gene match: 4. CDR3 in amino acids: CASSLGQGYNSPLHF. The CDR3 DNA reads TGTGCCAGCAGCCTCGGACAGGGTTATAATTCACCCCTCCACTTT. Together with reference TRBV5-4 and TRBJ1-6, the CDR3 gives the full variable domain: ETGVTQSPTHLIKTRGQQVTLRCSSQSGHNTVSWYQQALGQGPQFIFQYYREEENGRGNFPPRFSGLQFPNYSSELNVNALELDDSALYLCASSLGQGYNSPLHFGNGTRLTVT.

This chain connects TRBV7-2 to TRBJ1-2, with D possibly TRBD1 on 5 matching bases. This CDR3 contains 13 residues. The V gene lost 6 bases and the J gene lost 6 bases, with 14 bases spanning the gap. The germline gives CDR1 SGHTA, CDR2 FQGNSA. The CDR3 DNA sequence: TGTGCCAGCAGTCGAGTGGGGGGGGATGGCTACACCTTC. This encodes CASSRVGGDGYTF.

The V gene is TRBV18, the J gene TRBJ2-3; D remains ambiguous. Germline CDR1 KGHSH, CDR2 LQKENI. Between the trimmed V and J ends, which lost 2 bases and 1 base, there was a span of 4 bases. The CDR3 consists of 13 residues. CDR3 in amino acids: CASSPSGTDTQYF. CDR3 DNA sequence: TGTGCCAGCTCACCATCAGGCACAGATACGCAGTATTTT.

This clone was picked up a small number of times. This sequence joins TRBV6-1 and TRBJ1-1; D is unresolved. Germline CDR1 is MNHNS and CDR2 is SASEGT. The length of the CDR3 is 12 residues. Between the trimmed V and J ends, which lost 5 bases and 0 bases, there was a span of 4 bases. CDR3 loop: CASSPLNTEAFF. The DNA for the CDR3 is TGTGCCAGCAGTCCCCTGAACACTGAAGCTTTCTTT.

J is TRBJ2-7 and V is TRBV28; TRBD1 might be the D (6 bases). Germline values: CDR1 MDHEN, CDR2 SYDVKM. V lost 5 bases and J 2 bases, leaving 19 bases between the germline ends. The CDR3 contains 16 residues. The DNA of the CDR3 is TGTGCCAGCAGTCGTTTGGGAACCGGGACACCCTACGAGCAGTACTTC. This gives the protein CASSRLGTGTPYEQYF.

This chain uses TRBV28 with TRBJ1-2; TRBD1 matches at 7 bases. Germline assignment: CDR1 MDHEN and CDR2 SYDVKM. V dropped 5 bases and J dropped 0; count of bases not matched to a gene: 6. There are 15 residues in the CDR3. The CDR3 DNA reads TGTGCCAGCAGTGTTAGGGACAGCTCTAACTATGGCTACACCTTC. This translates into CASSVRDSSNYGYTF.

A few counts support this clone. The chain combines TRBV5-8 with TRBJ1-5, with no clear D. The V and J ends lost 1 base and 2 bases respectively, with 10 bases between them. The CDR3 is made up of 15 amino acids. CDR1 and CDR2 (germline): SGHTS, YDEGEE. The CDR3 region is CASSLLTRGNQPQHF. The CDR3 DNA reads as TGTGCCAGCAGCTTGCTCACCCGAGGCAATCAGCCCCAGCATTTT.

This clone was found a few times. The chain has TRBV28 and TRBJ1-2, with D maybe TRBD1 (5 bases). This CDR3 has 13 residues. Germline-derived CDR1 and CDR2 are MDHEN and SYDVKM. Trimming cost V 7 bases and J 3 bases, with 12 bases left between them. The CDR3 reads CASKAGNDYGYTF. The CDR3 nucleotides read TGTGCCAGCAAGGCAGGGAATGACTATGGCTACACCTTC.

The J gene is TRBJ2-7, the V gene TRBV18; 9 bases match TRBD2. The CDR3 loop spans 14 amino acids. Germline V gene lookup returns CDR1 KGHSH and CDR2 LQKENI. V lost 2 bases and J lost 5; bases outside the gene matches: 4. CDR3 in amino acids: CASSPAGGFHEQYF. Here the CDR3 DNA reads TGTGCCAGCTCACCAGCGGGAGGGTTCCACGAGCAGTACTTC.

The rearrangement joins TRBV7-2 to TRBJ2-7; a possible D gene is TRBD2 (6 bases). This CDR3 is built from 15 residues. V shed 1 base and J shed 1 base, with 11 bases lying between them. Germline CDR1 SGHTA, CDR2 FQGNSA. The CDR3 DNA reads TGTGCCAGCAGCTTAGAGGCGGGACTTTCCTACGAGCAGTACTTC. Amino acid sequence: CASSLEAGLSYEQYF.

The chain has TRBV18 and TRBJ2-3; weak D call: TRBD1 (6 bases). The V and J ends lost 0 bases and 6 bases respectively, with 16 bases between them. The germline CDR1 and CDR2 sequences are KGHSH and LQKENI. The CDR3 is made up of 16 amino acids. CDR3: CASSPPGMLGGDTQYF. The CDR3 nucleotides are TGTGCCAGCTCACCACCGGGCATGCTTGGGGGCGATACGCAGTATTTT.

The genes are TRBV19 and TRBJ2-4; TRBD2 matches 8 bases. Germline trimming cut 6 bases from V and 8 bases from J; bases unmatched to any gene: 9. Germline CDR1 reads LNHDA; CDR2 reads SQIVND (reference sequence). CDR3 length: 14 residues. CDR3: CASSGGAGSDIQYF. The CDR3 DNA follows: TGTGCCAGTAGCGGGGGGGCCGGGTCGGACATTCAGTACTTC.

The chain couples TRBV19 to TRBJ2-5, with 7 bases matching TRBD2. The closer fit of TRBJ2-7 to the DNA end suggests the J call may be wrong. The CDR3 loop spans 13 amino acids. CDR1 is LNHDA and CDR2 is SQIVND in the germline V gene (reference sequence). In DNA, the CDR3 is TGTGCCAGTAGTATCCGGGAGGACTACGAGCAGTACTTC. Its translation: CASSIREDYEQYF.

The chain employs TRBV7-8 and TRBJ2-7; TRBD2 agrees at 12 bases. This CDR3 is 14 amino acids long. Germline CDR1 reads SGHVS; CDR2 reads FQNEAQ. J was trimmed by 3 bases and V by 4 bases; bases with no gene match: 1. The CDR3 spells CASSSLAGGYEQYF. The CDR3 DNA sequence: TGTGCCAGCAGCTCACTAGCGGGAGGCTACGAGCAGTACTTC.

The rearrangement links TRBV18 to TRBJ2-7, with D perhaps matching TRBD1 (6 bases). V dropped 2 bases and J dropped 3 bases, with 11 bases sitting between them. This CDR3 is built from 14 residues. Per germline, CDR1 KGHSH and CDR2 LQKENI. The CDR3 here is CASSPSQGSYEQYF. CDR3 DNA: TGTGCCAGCTCACCAAGCCAGGGGAGCTACGAGCAGTACTTC.

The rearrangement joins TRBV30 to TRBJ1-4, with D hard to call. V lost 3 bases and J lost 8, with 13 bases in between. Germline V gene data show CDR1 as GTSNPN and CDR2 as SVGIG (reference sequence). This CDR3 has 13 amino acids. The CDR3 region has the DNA TGTGCCTGGAGACAGTTTCTGGGGGAAAAACTGTTTTTT. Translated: CAWRQFLGEKLFF. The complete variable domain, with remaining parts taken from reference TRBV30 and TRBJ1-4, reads SQTIHQWPATLVQPVGSPLSLECTVEGTSNPNLYWYRQAAGRGLQLLFYSVGIGQISSEVPQNLSASRPQDRQFILSSKKLLLSDSGFYLCAWRQFLGEKLFFGSGTQLSVL.

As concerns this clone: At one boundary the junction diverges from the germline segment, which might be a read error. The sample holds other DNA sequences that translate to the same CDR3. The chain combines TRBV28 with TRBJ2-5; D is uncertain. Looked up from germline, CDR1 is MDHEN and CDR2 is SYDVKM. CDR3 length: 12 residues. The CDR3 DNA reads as TGCGCCAGCAGTTTTTATGGGGAGACCCAGTACTTC. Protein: CASSFYGETQYF. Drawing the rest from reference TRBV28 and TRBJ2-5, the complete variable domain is DVKVTQSSRYLVKRTGEKVFLECVQDMDHENMFWYRQDPGLGLRLIYFSYDVKMKEKGDIPEGYSVSREKKERFSLILESASTNQTSMYLCASSFYGETQYFGPGTRLLVL.

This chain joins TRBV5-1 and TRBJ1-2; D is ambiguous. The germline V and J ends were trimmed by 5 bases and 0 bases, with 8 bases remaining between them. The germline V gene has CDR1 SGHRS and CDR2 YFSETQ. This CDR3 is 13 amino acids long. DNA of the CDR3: TGCGCCAGCAGTTCAGGACCTAACTATGGCTACACCTTC. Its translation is CASSSGPNYGYTF. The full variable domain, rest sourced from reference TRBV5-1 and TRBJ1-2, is KAGVTQTPRYLIKTRGQQVTLSCSPISGHRSVSWYQQTPGQGLQFLFEYFSETQRNKGNFPGRFSGRQFSNSRSEMNVSTLELGDSALYLCASSSGPNYGYTFGSGTRLTVV.

DNA of the CDR3: TGTGCCAGCAGTTCCCGGGACAGGGGCCTTCTACGCAATGTTCAACATGGCTACACCTTC. It yields the protein CASSSRDRGLLRNVQHGYTF. The chain is built from TRBV27 and TRBJ1-2; TRBD1 matches at 10 bases. CDR3 length: 20 amino acids. Trimming at V came to 4 bases and at J to 6 bases, leaving 23 bases not matched to a gene. The germline CDR1 and CDR2 sequences are MNHEY and SMNVEV (reference sequence).

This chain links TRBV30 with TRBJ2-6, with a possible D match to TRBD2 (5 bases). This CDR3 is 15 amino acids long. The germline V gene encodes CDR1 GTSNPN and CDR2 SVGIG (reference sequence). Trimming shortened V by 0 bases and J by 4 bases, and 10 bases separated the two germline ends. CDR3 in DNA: TGTGCCTGGAGTGTCGGGTTAGCGGGGGCCAACGTCCTGACTTTC. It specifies CAWSVGLAGANVLTF.

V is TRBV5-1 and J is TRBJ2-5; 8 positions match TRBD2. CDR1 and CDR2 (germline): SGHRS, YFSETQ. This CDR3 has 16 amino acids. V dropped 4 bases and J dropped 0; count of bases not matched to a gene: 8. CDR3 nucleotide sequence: TGCGCCAGCAGCCCGGGGGGGGCCAAGTACCAAGAGACCCAGTACTTC. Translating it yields CASSPGGAKYQETQYF.

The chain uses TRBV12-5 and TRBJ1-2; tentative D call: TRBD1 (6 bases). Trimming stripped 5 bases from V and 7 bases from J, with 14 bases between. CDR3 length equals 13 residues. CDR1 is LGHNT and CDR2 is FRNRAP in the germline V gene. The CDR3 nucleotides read TGTGCTAGTGGTCTGTTGGGGGCCGGTGGCTACACCTTC. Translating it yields CASGLLGAGGYTF.

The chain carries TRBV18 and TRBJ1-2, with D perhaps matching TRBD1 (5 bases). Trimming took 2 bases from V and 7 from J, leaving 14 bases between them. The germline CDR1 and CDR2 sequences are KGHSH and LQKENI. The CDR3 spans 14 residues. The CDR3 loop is CASSPGGREAGYTF. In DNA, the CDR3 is TGTGCCAGCTCACCAGGGGGAAGGGAGGCTGGCTACACCTTC.

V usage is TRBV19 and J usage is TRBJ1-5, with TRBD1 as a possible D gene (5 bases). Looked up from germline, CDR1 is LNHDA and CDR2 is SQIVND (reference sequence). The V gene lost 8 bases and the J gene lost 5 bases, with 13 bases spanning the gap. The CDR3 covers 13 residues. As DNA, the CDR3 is TGTGCCAGTGAGATAGGAGGGGATCAGCCCCAGCATTTT. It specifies CASEIGGDQPQHF.

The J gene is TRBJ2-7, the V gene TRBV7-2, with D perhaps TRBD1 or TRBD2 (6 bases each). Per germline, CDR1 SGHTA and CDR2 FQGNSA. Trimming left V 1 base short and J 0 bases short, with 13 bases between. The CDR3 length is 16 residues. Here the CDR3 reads CASSLDGGGVSYEQYF. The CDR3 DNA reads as TGTGCCAGCAGCTTAGACGGGGGCGGGGTCTCCTACGAGCAGTACTTC.

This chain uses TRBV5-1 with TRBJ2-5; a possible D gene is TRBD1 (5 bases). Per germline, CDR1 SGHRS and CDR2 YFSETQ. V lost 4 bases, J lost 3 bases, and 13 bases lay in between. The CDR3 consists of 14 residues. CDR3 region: CASSRFDSEETQYF. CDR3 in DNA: TGCGCCAGCAGCCGATTTGACAGCGAAGAGACCCAGTACTTC. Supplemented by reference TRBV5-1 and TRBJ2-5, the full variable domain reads KAGVTQTPRYLIKTRGQQVTLSCSPISGHRSVSWYQQTPGQGLQFLFEYFSETQRNKGNFPGRFSGRQFSNSRSEMNVSTLELGDSALYLCASSRFDSEETQYFGPGTRLLVL.

The DNA of the CDR3 is TGTGCCAGCAGATTAGCGGGGGGAAGCATTAATACGCAGTATTTT. This sequence encodes CASRLAGGSINTQYF. The genes are TRBV6-6 and TRBJ2-3, with 10 nucleotides matching TRBD2. The CDR3 totals 15 residues. The junction had 10 bases not matched to a gene; V was cut back by 6 bases and J by 7 bases. The germline CDR1 and CDR2 sequences are MNHNY and SVGAGI (reference sequence).